The 29 T cell receptor beta chains below all came from one sample that was sequenced in a study of beta chain features in type 1 diabetes. Overall study results and limits: Patients with Type 1 diabetes showed moderately but significantly shorter TCRB CDR3s in all four CD4+ subsets.

Expressed TCRB transcripts got sequenced, as all isolated RNA was reverse transcribed. TCRdb's table, derived via immunoSEQ multiplex PCR, lists solely in-frame clones and lacks some. The top ten clones hold less than 0.02% of a sample with 250,000 to 300,000 clones, 14% of them seen once. Their antigen targets remain unknown. The specimen sequenced was naive CD4+ T cells from blood. These TCRs come from a man under 40 with type 1 diabetes.

Here the CDR3 reads CASSQRSTGGSYNEQFF. The CDR3 DNA is TGTGCCAGCTCACAGAGAAGCACGGGAGGGTCCTACAATGAGCAGTTCTTC. This chain connects TRBV18 to TRBJ2-1; 8 nucleotides agree with TRBD2. The CDR3 covers 17 residues. CDR1 is KGHSH, CDR2 LQKENI, per germline. J lost 1 base, V lost 4 bases, and 9 bases had no gene match.

On this clone: The sample contains more than one DNA sequence encoding this CDR3. This chain joins TRBV9 and TRBJ1-2; possibly TRBD1 for D (6 bases). With 2 bases removed from V and 2 bases from J, the gap between germline ends came to 7 bases. Germline CDR1 is SGDLS and CDR2 is YYNGEE. This CDR3 has 13 amino acids. CDR3 DNA sequence: TGTGCCAGCAGCGTGGACAGCAACTATGGCTACACCTTC. It encodes CASSVDSNYGYTF.

This clone was seen only a few times. The J gene is TRBJ1-5, the V gene TRBV30, with D possibly TRBD1 on 5 matching bases. From germline, CDR1 is GTSNPN and CDR2 SVGIG (reference sequence). The V end was cut by 4 bases, the J end by 7 bases, with 14 bases between. The CDR3 has 13 amino acids. DNA for the CDR3: TGTGCCTGGAACGGGGGTAGAAGCCAGCCCCAGCATTTT. Protein sequence: CAWNGGRSQPQHF.

This clone was seen only a few times. The rearrangement uses TRBV15 and TRBJ2-7; 8 bases agree with TRBD2. The CDR3 has 17 amino acids. Germline V CDR1 and CDR2: LNHNV, YYDKDF (reference sequence). V shed 0 bases and J 4 bases; nucleotides not matched to a gene: 11. The DNA for the CDR3 is TGTGCCACCAGCAGAGAAATTAGCGGGACGATAAATTACGAGCAGTACTTC. Protein sequence: CATSREISGTINYEQYF.

This clone was seen a few times. The rearrangement joins TRBV18 to TRBJ2-1, with D unclear. V was pared by 3 bases and J by 0 bases, with 12 bases between. The length of the CDR3 is 16 residues. In germline, CDR1 is KGHSH, CDR2 LQKENI. This chain's CDR3 is CASSPPSLASYNEQFF. CDR3 DNA sequence: TGTGCCAGCTCACCCCCTTCCTTAGCCTCCTACAATGAGCAGTTCTTC.

The gene calls are TRBV28 and TRBJ2-6, with D perhaps TRBD1 (5 bases). Trimming removed 6 bases from V and 0 bases from J, with 9 bases in between. The CDR3 covers 15 residues. Germline CDR1 reads MDHEN; CDR2 reads SYDVKM. The CDR3 bases are TGTGCCAGCAGCTCGACAGCCTCTGGGGCCAACGTCCTGACTTTC. Translated: CASSSTASGANVLTF. Using reference TRBV28 and TRBJ2-6 for the parts outside the CDR3, the full variable domain is DVKVTQSSRYLVKRTGEKVFLECVQDMDHENMFWYRQDPGLGLRLIYFSYDVKMKEKGDIPEGYSVSREKKERFSLILESASTNQTSMYLCASSSTASGANVLTFGAGSRLTVL.

The chain links TRBV5-4 to TRBJ2-5; 7 bases are shared with TRBD2. The V segment lost 3 bases and the J segment 5 bases; nucleotides outside the gene matches: 10. Germline CDR1 reads SGHNT; CDR2 reads YYREEE (reference sequence). The CDR3 runs 15 residues. CDR3 in DNA: TGTGCCAGCAGCTCCGGGGGAGGGGCGTGGGAGACCCAGTACTTC. Translating it yields CASSSGGGAWETQYF.

This clone turned up a few times. The gene calls are TRBV4-3 and TRBJ2-7, with TRBD2 matching 9 bases. This CDR3 is built from 15 residues. V was pared by 4 bases and J by 0 bases, with 4 bases of the junction left unmatched. Germline-derived CDR1 and CDR2 are LGHNA and YSLEER. CDR3 nucleotides: TGCGCCAGCAGCCTCGAGCGGGAGGACTCCTACGAGCAGTACTTC. Translating it yields CASSLEREDSYEQYF.

This clone was counted a few times. The chain joins TRBV29-1 to TRBJ2-3, with a weak D call TRBD2 (5 bases). The germline V gene encodes CDR1 SQVTM and CDR2 ANQGSEA. There are 14 residues in the CDR3. V was trimmed by 7 bases and J by 2 bases, leaving 16 bases between them. The CDR3 reads CSAPGGSFTDTQYF. In nucleotides, the CDR3 is TGCAGCGCCCCGGGCGGGTCCTTCACAGATACGCAGTATTTT.

The rearrangement joins TRBV2 to TRBJ2-3; no reliable D call. V was clipped by 6 bases and J by 4 bases, with 5 bases between them. The V gene's germline CDR1 is SNHLY and CDR2 FYNNEI. This CDR3 region has 11 residues. Written as DNA, the CDR3 is TGTGCCAGCAGCAGGTCAGATACGCAGTATTTT. Its protein product is CASSRSDTQYF. Full variable domain (missing parts from reference TRBV2 and TRBJ2-3): EPEVTQTPSHQVTQMGQEVILRCVPISNHLYFYWYRQILGQKVEFLVSFYNNEISEKSEIFDDQFSVERPDGSNFTLKIRSTKLEDSAMYFCASSRSDTQYFGPGTRLTVL.

V gene TRBV7-2 combines with J gene TRBJ2-7, with TRBD2 as a possible D gene (6 bases). The CDR3 length is 12 residues. Germline V gene data show CDR1 as SGHTA and CDR2 as FQGNSA. Between the trimmed V and J ends, which lost 5 bases and 6 bases, there was a span of 11 bases. The CDR3 DNA follows: TGTGCCAGCAGCCCGGGGGACTCCGAGCAGTACTTC. As protein: CASSPGDSEQYF.

This clone was seen more than once but under ten times. The J gene is TRBJ2-2, the V gene TRBV4-2; 7 bases line up with TRBD2. The CDR3 spans 15 residues. J was trimmed by 4 bases and V by 1 base; bases with no gene match: 3. The V gene's germline CDR1 is LGHNA and CDR2 YNFKEQ. The CDR3 DNA follows: TGTGCCAGCAGCCAAGGACTAGCTCCCACCGGGGAGCTGTTTTTT. Translated, it gives CASSQGLAPTGELFF.

This clone came up a few times. CDR3 nucleotides: TGTGCCACCGGGAAAGGGGCGGCCTACGAGCAGTACTTC. Its protein is CATGKGAAYEQYF. V usage is TRBV15 and J usage is TRBJ2-7; tentatively, D is TRBD1 (5 bases). The CDR3 has 13 residues. Per germline, CDR1 LNHNV and CDR2 YYDKDF (reference sequence). V dropped 8 bases and J dropped 2 bases, with 13 bases sitting between them.

The J gene is TRBJ2-3, the V gene TRBV2; D might be TRBD1 (6 bases). Germline V CDR1 and CDR2: SNHLY, FYNNEI. The V end lost 2 bases, the J end lost 4 bases, and 13 bases lay between the germline ends. CDR3 length equals 15 residues. The CDR3 loop is CASSEQGLGADTQYF. The CDR3 nucleotides read TGTGCCAGCAGTGAACAGGGGTTGGGGGCAGATACGCAGTATTTT.

This clone was seen a few times. This sequence joins TRBV5-1 and TRBJ2-1; TRBD1 agrees at 8 bases. Germline V lookup: CDR1 SGHRS, CDR2 YFSETQ. There are 15 residues in the CDR3. J was trimmed by 7 bases and V by 0 bases; bases with no gene match: 6. The CDR3 is CASSLGPGGMNEQFF. In nucleotides, the CDR3 is TGCGCCAGCAGCTTGGGGCCAGGGGGCATGAATGAGCAGTTCTTC.

The rearrangement uses TRBV25-1 and TRBJ1-2; 7 nucleotides align to TRBD1. This CDR3 is built from 14 residues. The germline V gene has CDR1 MGHDK and CDR2 SYGVNS. With V trimmed by 5 bases and J by 3 bases, 6 bases remained unmatched. Here the CDR3 reads CASSFSGTDYGYTF. For the CDR3, the DNA is TGTGCCAGCAGTTTCTCCGGGACAGACTATGGCTACACCTTC.

V usage is TRBV7-2 and J usage is TRBJ2-1; D is undetermined. The CDR3 totals 11 residues. Trimming cost V 3 bases and J 9 bases, with 6 bases left between them. The germline V gene has CDR1 SGHTA and CDR2 FQGNSA. The CDR3 coding sequence is TGTGCCAGCAGCTTTTTTCTTGAGCAGTTCTTC. Encoded protein: CASSFFLEQFF.

The chain employs TRBV25-1 and TRBJ1-3; D not certain. The CDR3 sequence is 13 residues long. Trimming pared 5 bases from V and 3 bases from J, leaving 8 bases between. The V gene's germline CDR1 is MGHDK and CDR2 SYGVNS. The DNA for the CDR3 is TGTGCCAGCAGTTTGGGAGGTGGAAACACCATATATTTT. Translating gives CASSLGGGNTIYF.

The gene calls are TRBV28 and TRBJ2-1; 10 bases fit TRBD2. Germline V gene sequence: CDR1 MDHEN, CDR2 SYDVKM. Trimming removed 4 bases from V and 2 bases from J; junction bases left unmatched: 8. There are 17 residues in the CDR3. The CDR3 is CASSSPFLAGAYNEQFF. The CDR3 region has the DNA TGTGCCAGCAGTTCCCCCTTTCTAGCGGGAGCCTACAATGAGCAGTTCTTC.

The gene calls are TRBV2 and TRBJ2-7; 9 bases agree with TRBD2. This CDR3 has 13 residues. The ends lost 6 bases at V and 2 bases at J; junction bases unmatched: 2. The germline CDR1 and CDR2 sequences are SNHLY and FYNNEI. In nucleotides, the CDR3 is TGTGCCAGCAGCCCTAGCGGGACCTACGAGCAGTACTTC. It encodes CASSPSGTYEQYF.

This rearrangement joins TRBV28 to TRBJ1-5, with D unclear. The germline V gene has CDR1 MDHEN and CDR2 SYDVKM. V lost 6 bases and J 6 bases, leaving 9 bases between the germline ends. The CDR3 spans 12 residues. The CDR3 loop is CASSSPLQPQHF. Written as DNA, the CDR3 is TGTGCCAGCAGCTCCCCTCTTCAGCCCCAGCATTTT. Full variable domain (missing parts from reference TRBV28 and TRBJ1-5): DVKVTQSSRYLVKRTGEKVFLECVQDMDHENMFWYRQDPGLGLRLIYFSYDVKMKEKGDIPEGYSVSREKKERFSLILESASTNQTSMYLCASSSPLQPQHFGDGTRLSIL.

This clone showed up just a few times. This CDR3 reads CASSLSGGGTEAFF. The CDR3 bases are TGTGCCAGCAGCTTGTCGGGGGGCGGCACTGAAGCTTTCTTT. This chain joins TRBV5-4 and TRBJ1-1, with a tentative D call TRBD1 (6 bases). Trimming stripped 1 base from V and 4 bases from J, with 11 bases between. The CDR3 consists of 14 residues. From germline, CDR1 is SGHNT and CDR2 YYREEE (reference sequence).

This clone was seen a few times. The J gene is TRBJ1-4, the V gene TRBV4-3, with D unclear. CDR1 is LGHNA and CDR2 is YSLEER in the germline V gene. Trimming left V 0 bases short and J 3 bases short, with 14 bases between. The CDR3 sequence is 17 residues long. CDR3 sequence (DNA): TGCGCCAGCAGCCAAGATATTCTCCGGGTATCTAATGAAAAACTGTTTTTT. This translates into CASSQDILRVSNEKLFF.

This chain connects TRBV28 to TRBJ2-5, with 12 positions matching TRBD2. Germline V CDR1 and CDR2: MDHEN, SYDVKM. The CDR3 is 12 amino acids. The CDR3 spells CVTSGSLETQYF. The CDR3 DNA follows: TGTGTGACTAGCGGGAGTTTGGAGACCCAGTACTTC.

This clone was observed a few times. The V call is TRBV7-9, the J call TRBJ1-1, with a tentative D call TRBD1 (5 bases). Germline-derived CDR1 and CDR2 are SEHNR and FQNEAQ (reference sequence). V shed 4 bases and J shed 10 bases, with 16 bases lying between them. The CDR3 is made up of 13 amino acids. The CDR3 nucleotides read TGTGCCAGCAGCTACGGCGGGGGACCAGGAGCTTTCTTT. It encodes CASSYGGGPGAFF. The full variable domain, completed using reference TRBV7-9 and TRBJ1-1, is DTGVSQNPRHKITKRGQNVTFRCDPISEHNRLYWYRQTLGQGPEFLTYFQNEAQLEKSRLLSDRFSAERPKGSFSTLEIQRTEQGDSAMYLCASSYGGGPGAFFGQGTRLTVV.

This clone was seen only a few times. V usage is TRBV14 and J usage is TRBJ1-2; TRBD1 matches 8 bases. CDR1 is SGHDN and CDR2 is FVKESK in the germline V gene. The V segment lost 4 bases and the J segment 5 bases; nucleotides outside the gene matches: 9. The CDR3 runs to 15 residues. CDR3 DNA sequence: TGTGCCAGCAGCCCTATAGGACAGGGACTTTATGGCTACACCTTC. Translated, it gives CASSPIGQGLYGYTF. The whole variable domain, filled in from reference TRBV14 and TRBJ1-2, reads EAGVTQFPSHSVIEKGQTVTLRCDPISGHDNLYWYRRVMGKEIKFLLHFVKESKQDESGMPNNRFLAERTGGTYSTLKVQPAELEDSGVYFCASSPIGQGLYGYTFGSGTRLTVV.

This clone was observed a few times. This sequence joins TRBV7-2 and TRBJ2-1; 8 nucleotides match TRBD1. The length of the CDR3 is 13 residues. With V trimmed by 5 bases and J by 5 bases, 2 bases remained unmatched. The germline V gene has CDR1 SGHTA and CDR2 FQGNSA. The CDR3 loop reads CASSQTGDNEQFF. For the CDR3, the DNA is TGTGCCAGCAGCCAGACAGGGGACAATGAGCAGTTCTTC.

This chain uses TRBV7-9 with TRBJ2-1, with 11 bases that match TRBD1. Germline V lookup: CDR1 SEHNR, CDR2 FQNEAQ (reference sequence). Trimming at V came to 4 bases and at J to 16 bases, leaving 9 bases not matched to a gene. The CDR3 totals 13 residues. The CDR3 is CASSSDPGTGGFF. DNA for the CDR3: TGTGCCAGCAGCTCCGACCCCGGGACAGGGGGTTTCTTC.

This rearrangement joins TRBV19 to TRBJ1-2; D gene ambiguous. V lost 1 base and J 5 bases, leaving 17 bases between the germline ends. From germline, CDR1 is LNHDA and CDR2 SQIVND (reference sequence). The CDR3 length is 16 residues. CDR3 loop: CASSIGIYGRRYGYTF. The CDR3 nucleotides are TGTGCCAGTAGTATAGGCATCTACGGACGGAGGTATGGCTACACCTTC. Using reference TRBV19 and TRBJ1-2 for the parts outside the CDR3, the full variable domain is DGGITQSPKYLFRKEGQNVTLSCEQNLNHDAMYWYRQDPGQGLRLIYYSQIVNDFQKGDIAEGYSVSREKKESFPLTVTSAQKNPTAFYLCASSIGIYGRRYGYTFGSGTRLTVV.